This entry describes one T cell receptor beta chain. The source of the sample is a study of patients and donors after allogeneic stem cell transplantation. This CDR3 contains 16 residues. The ends lost 1 base at V and 9 bases at J; junction bases unmatched: 6. Germline lookup yields CDR1 LGHNA and CDR2 YNFKEQ. From the RT-PCR reads, TCRdb called clonotypes with MiXCR, one entry per CDR3 protein. The sample has about 960,000 distinct CDR3 sequences; roughly 18% are singletons. The chain couples TRBV4-2 to TRBJ2-1, with 13 bases aligning to TRBD2. The clonotype comes from a human donor who was either an allogeneic HSCT recipient or a stem cell or donor lymphocyte infusion donor (not recorded which). It is not recorded whose cells these are; they may come from a transplant donor. The sequenced sample consisted of blood, either unsorted or a sorted T cell fraction (not recorded which). Written as DNA, the CDR3 is TGTGCCAGCAGCCAAGGGACTAGCGGGGGACAGGTTGAGCAGTTCTTC. It specifies CASSQGTSGGQVEQFF.